The 17 T cell receptor beta chains below all came from one sample that was sequenced in a study of PD-1 blockade in classical Hodgkin lymphoma. After autologous stem cell transplantation all patients relapsed, and prior brentuximab vedotin exposure differed between cohorts. Produced via immunoSEQ multiplex PCR; TCRdb's table is partial and in-frame only. Among approximately 12,000 clones listed, approximately 75% were seen once. The input for sequencing was peripheral blood mononuclear cells (PBMCs), taken at baseline. These receptors were taken from a human donor with classical Hodgkin lymphoma.

The V and J genes are TRBV5-1 and TRBJ2-5; D is tentatively TRBD1 or TRBD2 (5 bases each). Trimming removed 4 bases from V and 5 bases from J, with 15 bases in between. Germline CDR1 and CDR2: SGHRS and YFSETQ. CDR3 length: 14 amino acids. CDR3 nucleotide sequence: TGCGCCAGCAGCGTGGGGGTCGTGCCTGAGACCCAGTACTTC. It yields the protein CASSVGVVPETQYF.

This chain uses TRBV7-9 with TRBJ2-5; D unclear. Trimming cost V 5 bases and J 4 bases, with 11 bases left between them. Per the germline V gene, CDR1 is SEHNR and CDR2 is FQNEAQ (reference sequence). This CDR3 has 13 amino acids. The CDR3 is CASSHSSIETQYF. CDR3 in DNA: TGTGCCAGCAGCCATTCGTCAATAGAGACCCAGTACTTC.

The J gene is TRBJ1-3, the V gene TRBV19; D ambiguous. The V gene's germline CDR1 is LNHDA and CDR2 SQIVND (reference sequence). V shed 2 bases and J shed 0 bases, with 5 bases lying between them. The CDR3 sequence is 14 residues long. This chain's CDR3 is CASSISYSGNTIYF. Written as DNA, the CDR3 is TGTGCCAGTAGTATAAGCTACTCTGGAAACACCATATATTTT.

This clone was counted once. The CDR3: CASGGPNSPLHF. CDR3 nucleotides: TGTGCCAGCGGGGGACCGAATTCACCCCTCCACTTT. V usage is TRBV7-9 and J usage is TRBJ1-6; D might be TRBD1 (5 bases). V lost 8 bases, J lost 7 bases, and 9 bases lay in between. The germline gives CDR1 SEHNR, CDR2 FQNEAQ (reference sequence). The CDR3 consists of 12 residues. The complete variable domain, with remaining parts taken from reference TRBV7-9 and TRBJ1-6, reads DTGVSQNPRHKITKRGQNVTFRCDPISEHNRLYWYRQTLGQGPEFLTYFQNEAQLEKSRLLSDRFSAERPKGSFSTLEIQRTEQGDSAMYLCASGGPNSPLHFGNGTRLTVT.

V gene TRBV28 combines with J gene TRBJ2-7, with unresolved D. The CDR3 totals 12 residues. V was trimmed by 1 base and J by 7 bases, leaving 8 bases between them. Germline V gives CDR1 MDHEN, CDR2 SYDVKM. The CDR3 coding sequence is TGTGCCAGCAGTTTATATTACGGGGAGCAGTACTTC. Residues: CASSLYYGEQYF.

CDR3 DNA sequence: TGTGCCAGCAGTCAAAACAGGGGGTTCACTGAAGCTTTCTTT. The encoded protein is CASSQNRGFTEAFF. This chain connects TRBV2 to TRBJ1-1; 8 positions match TRBD1. The CDR3 loop spans 14 amino acids. CDR1 is SNHLY, CDR2 FYNNEI, per germline. Trimming removed 5 bases from V and 4 bases from J; junction bases left unmatched: 6. The variable domain in full, completed from reference TRBV2 and TRBJ1-1, reads EPEVTQTPSHQVTQMGQEVILRCVPISNHLYFYWYRQILGQKVEFLVSFYNNEISEKSEIFDDQFSVERPDGSNFTLKIRSTKLEDSAMYFCASSQNRGFTEAFFGQGTRLTVV.

The chain recombines TRBV4-1 with TRBJ2-2; weak D call: TRBD2 (6 bases). Trimming stripped 1 base from V and 4 bases from J, with 10 bases between. This CDR3 spans 15 amino acids. Germline V gives CDR1 MGHRA, CDR2 YSYEKL. The CDR3 here is CASSQAGVGTGELFF. The CDR3 DNA is TGCGCCAGCAGCCAAGCGGGAGTCGGCACCGGGGAGCTGTTTTTT.

This sequence joins TRBV9 and TRBJ2-2; D is uncertain. Trimming took 0 bases from V and 5 from J, leaving 14 bases between them. The CDR3 has 16 amino acids. CDR1 and CDR2 (germline): SGDLS, YYNGEE. For the CDR3, the DNA is TGTGCCAGCAGCGTAGGGGCGTTACGGGTTACCGGGGAGCTGTTTTTT. Its protein product is CASSVGALRVTGELFF.

This clone appeared a single time. J is TRBJ2-5 and V is TRBV6-6; possibly TRBD2 for D (6 bases). Germline CDR1 and CDR2: MNHNY and SVGAGI (reference sequence). Trimming took 8 bases from V and 6 from J, leaving 25 bases between them. The CDR3 spans 16 residues. The CDR3, as DNA: TGTGCCAGCGGTAGGAGGAGCGGGTTATCAGGAAAGACCCAGTACTTC. Residues: CASGRRSGLSGKTQYF.

The chain has TRBV5-1 and TRBJ2-5; 9 bases fit TRBD2. Germline CDR1 and CDR2: SGHRS and YFSETQ. The J segment lost 5 bases and the V segment lost 0 bases, leaving 11 bases of the junction unmatched. The CDR3 is 17 residues long. CDR3 loop: CASSLGAGGPSGETQYF. CDR3 nucleotides: TGCGCCAGCAGCTTGGGGGCGGGAGGGCCTTCTGGTGAGACCCAGTACTTC. Drawing the rest from reference TRBV5-1 and TRBJ2-5, the complete variable domain is KAGVTQTPRYLIKTRGQQVTLSCSPISGHRSVSWYQQTPGQGLQFLFEYFSETQRNKGNFPGRFSGRQFSNSRSEMNVSTLELGDSALYLCASSLGAGGPSGETQYFGPGTRLLVL.

The V gene is TRBV7-9, the J gene TRBJ1-4; D perhaps matches TRBD1 (6 bases). The CDR3 consists of 14 residues. Trimming left V 5 bases short and J 4 bases short, with 11 bases between. Germline V CDR1 and CDR2: SEHNR, FQNEAQ (reference sequence). CDR3 region: CASSPGQYNEKLFF. The CDR3 bases are TGTGCCAGCAGCCCTGGACAGTATAATGAAAAACTGTTTTTT.

The J gene is TRBJ1-1, the V gene TRBV10-3, with TRBD1 identical over 7 bases. Germline CDR1 and CDR2: ENHRY and SYGVKD. The ends lost 7 bases at V and 0 bases at J; junction bases unmatched: 8. The CDR3 has 15 residues. Here the CDR3 reads CAIKKGALMNTEAFF. CDR3 nucleotides: TGTGCCATCAAAAAGGGGGCTTTAATGAACACTGAAGCTTTCTTT.

The rearrangement links TRBV7-9 to TRBJ1-3, with unresolved D. This CDR3 has 18 amino acids. Germline lookup yields CDR1 SEHNR and CDR2 FQNEAQ (reference sequence). V lost 2 bases and J 0 bases, leaving 17 bases between the germline ends. CDR3: CASSLKSGLSNSGNTIYF. CDR3 nucleotide sequence: TGTGCCAGCAGCTTAAAGTCGGGCCTATCCAACTCTGGAAACACCATATATTTT.

V usage is TRBV6-6 and J usage is TRBJ1-3, with D hard to call. Germline V CDR1 and CDR2: MNHNY, SVGAGI (reference sequence). Trimming removed 0 bases from V and 5 bases from J, with 8 bases in between. The CDR3 spans 14 residues. For the CDR3, the DNA is TGTGCCAGCAGTTACTCGACGGTTCGAAACACCATATATTTT. Protein sequence: CASSYSTVRNTIYF.

The rearrangement uses TRBV6-5 and TRBJ2-7; 9 positions agree with TRBD2. The CDR3 has 13 amino acids. The V gene's germline CDR1 is MNHEY and CDR2 SVGAGI. J was trimmed by 0 bases and V by 8 bases; bases with no gene match: 2. The CDR3 region is CASASGDSYEQYF. The CDR3 DNA reads as TGTGCCAGCGCTAGCGGGGACTCCTACGAGCAGTACTTC.

This clone was found once. The rearrangement uses TRBV25-1 and TRBJ1-4, with 12 positions matching TRBD1. The CDR3 runs to 17 residues. The junction had 4 bases not matched to a gene; V was cut back by 2 bases and J by 3 bases. From germline, CDR1 is MGHDK and CDR2 SYGVNS. CDR3 DNA sequence: TGTGCCAGCAGTGAACCGGGACAGGGGGCATCTAATGAAAAACTGTTTTTT. Amino acid sequence: CASSEPGQGASNEKLFF.

The V gene is TRBV6-5, the J gene TRBJ1-1; D possibly corresponds to TRBD1 (6 bases). Germline CDR1 is MNHEY and CDR2 is SVGAGI. With 5 bases removed from V and 4 bases from J, the gap between germline ends came to 14 bases. The CDR3 has 14 amino acids. CDR3 residues: CASSPPGGVTEAFF. The CDR3 DNA reads as TGTGCCAGCAGTCCCCCGGGGGGCGTCACTGAAGCTTTCTTT.